This T cell receptor beta chain was recovered during a study of patients and donors after allogeneic stem cell transplantation. This clonotype was counted between two and nine times. A single record per CDR3 protein comes from TCRdb applying MiXCR to the RT-PCR reads. The sample contains some 880,000 distinct CDR3 sequences, about a sixth of which appear only once. In germline, CDR1 is KGHDR, CDR2 SFDVKD. V lost 2 bases and J lost 1; bases outside the gene matches: 6. The CDR3 totals 17 residues. This TCR came from a human donor who was either an allogeneic HSCT recipient or a stem cell or donor lymphocyte infusion donor (not recorded which). It is not recorded whose cells these are; they may come from a transplant donor. The sequenced material came from blood, either unsorted or a sorted T cell fraction (not recorded which). The chain uses TRBV24-1 and TRBJ2-3; TRBD2 matches 9 bases. The CDR3 loop reads CATSDWSGRTGTDTQYF. CDR3 nucleotide sequence: TGTGCCACCAGTGATTGGAGCGGGAGGACGGGCACAGATACGCAGTATTTT.